Listed below are T cell receptor beta chains from one sample, sequenced in a study of OX40 agonist ivuxolimab in advanced cancers. TCRdb keeps only in-frame clones here, not all; method: immunoSEQ multiplex PCR. The table lists around 6,500 clones, about 85% of them singletons. The specimen was CD4+ or CD8+ T cells sorted from blood, collected in a trial of the OX40 agonist ivuxolimab. The source is an adult with an advanced solid tumor such as melanoma, head and neck, liver or kidney cancer. Both conserved end residues are part of each CDR3. D genes are given only for firm matches. Part of the rows lack a size; the others show once, few, many or a class for expanded clones.

TRBJ1-2,.,TRBV29-1,medium-sized,TGCAGCGTTGAGAGGGGTAACTATGGCTACACCTTC,CSVERGNYGYTF
TRBJ2-3,.,TRBV27,.,TGTGCCAGCGGAGTTAACACAGATACGCAGTATTTT,CASGVNTDTQYF
TRBJ1-1,.,TRBV27,few,TGTGCCAGCAGTTCCGGGTCCGTGGACACTGAAGCTTTCTTT,CASSSGSVDTEAFF
TRBJ2-7,TRBD1,TRBV19,.,TGTGCCAGTAGTACCCTGAGACAGGGGATGGGCGACGAGCAGTACTTC,CASSTLRQGMGDEQYF
TRBJ1-2,TRBD1,TRBV27,.,TGTGCCAGCGGGAATTTACAGGGGTGGAATGGCTACACCTTC,CASGNLQGWNGYTF
TRBJ2-7,TRBD1,TRBV7-9,.,TGTGCCAGCAGCCCAGGGACAGCAAGCTCCTACGAGCAGTACTTC,CASSPGTASSYEQYF
TRBJ2-7,TRBD1,TRBV15,.,TGTGCCACCAGCATCAAACAGGGGGCCTACGAGCAGTACTTC,CATSIKQGAYEQYF
TRBJ1-2,TRBD1,TRBV15,.,TGTGCCACCAGCGGAGAAGGACAGGGTCATTCAGTGGATGGCTACACCTTC,CATSGEGQGHSVDGYTF
TRBJ2-3,TRBD1,TRBV7-9,.,TGTGCCAGCAGCTCACAGGGGGCCACTAGCACAGATACGCAGTATTTT,CASSSQGATSTDTQYF
TRBJ2-7,TRBD2,TRBV5-8,.,TGTGCCAGCAGCCGGACTAGCGGAGCGCCCTACGAGCAGTACTTC,CASSRTSGAPYEQYF